The rows below give T cell receptor beta chains drawn from one sample of a study of shared clonotypes between healthy human individuals. Some clones are missing from TCRdb's copy, which holds only in-frame ones; the method was immunoSEQ multiplex PCR. The data show roughly 1 million clones, around 82% seen once. Sequences were obtained from memory CD4+ T cells from PBMCs. The source is a young man in good health. Some clones in this sample may be carry-over from other donors' samples. CDR3s include the opening cysteine and the closing phenylalanine or tryptophan. The D gene is left open where the match is weak. Clone size is shown for a subset of rows, as once, few, many or a class of expanded clone.

clone_size d_call j_call v_call cdr3_nt cdr3_aa
NA TRBD2 TRBJ2-5 TRBV5-1 TGCGCCAGCAGCTTGAAAATCCTAGCGGGAGTGGGAGAGACCCAGTACTTC CASSLKILAGVGETQYF
NA TRBD1 TRBJ1-1 TRBV4-1 TGCGCCAGCAGCCAAGAGGTGACAGGGGACACTGAAGCTTTCTTT CASSQEVTGDTEAFF
NA NA TRBJ1-2 TRBV10-2 TGCGCCAGCAGTGAGTCTGCCCTTAACACCTATGGCTACACCTTC CASSESALNTYGYTF
NA NA TRBJ2-3 TRBV29-1 TGCAGCGTTGCGCGTTGGGGAGATACGCAGTATTTT CSVARWGDTQYF
NA NA TRBJ1-1 TRBV27 TGTGCCAGCAGCAGTCTCGCCAGGATGAACACTGAAGCTTTCTTT CASSSLARMNTEAFF
NA NA TRBJ2-1 TRBV5-1 TGCGCCAGCAGCGGCGGGGCAGGGGTCGATGAGCAGTTCTTC CASSGGAGVDEQFF
NA NA TRBJ1-5 TRBV2 TGTGCCACCGGGAGCGGGGAGGGGTATCAGCCCCAGCATTTT CATGSGEGYQPQHF
NA NA TRBJ1-1 TRBV29-1 TGCAGCGTTCTATTCGACCCCCCGACAGCCCAAACCGGTTTT CSVLFDPPTAQTGF
NA NA TRBJ1-5 TRBV30 TGTGCCTGGAGGTCGGGGGTATCGCCCCAGCATTTT CAWRSGVSPQHF
NA NA TRBJ2-3 TRBV5-4 TGTGCCAGCAGCTTAGAGGGGATGAGTGATACGCAGTATTTT CASSLEGMSDTQYF
NA TRBD1 TRBJ2-1 TRBV5-1 TGCGCCAGCAGCTTGGGGCCCGGGACAGGGGGCGGGAATGAGCAGTTCTTC CASSLGPGTGGGNEQFF
NA TRBD1 TRBJ1-5 TRBV18 TGTGCCAGCTCACCTCAGGACAGGGTAGGTCAGCCCCAGCATTTT CASSPQDRVGQPQHF
NA TRBD1 TRBJ2-7 TRBV23-1 TGCGCCAGCAGTCCCTGGACAGGGGGAACCTACTACGAGCAGTACTTC CASSPWTGGTYYEQYF
NA TRBD2 TRBJ2-3 TRBV7-2 TGTGCCAGCAGCTTACAGCGGGAGGGCACAGATACGCAGTATTTT CASSLQREGTDTQYF
NA NA TRBJ2-1 TRBV30 TGTGCCTGGAGTTCCCCCGGGACGAAGAACAATGAGCAGTTCTTC CAWSSPGTKNNEQFF
NA TRBD2 TRBJ2-1 TRBV4-3 TGCGCCAGCAGCCAACAAGGACTAGCGGGAGGACACAATGAGCAGTTCTTC CASSQQGLAGGHNEQFF
NA NA TRBJ2-3 TRBV7-2 TGTGCCAGCACTAGAGGGAGTTCCACAGATACGCAGTATTTT CASTRGSSTDTQYF
NA NA TRBJ1-2 TRBV30 TGTGCCTGGAGTCTACTCGGGACACCCCTCGGTGGCTACACCTTC CAWSLLGTPLGGYTF
NA NA TRBJ2-5 TRBV11-2 TGTGCCAGCAGCTTAGATCGCGGTTCCCAAGAGACCCAGTACTTC CASSLDRGSQETQYF
NA TRBD2 TRBJ2-3 TRBV2 TGTGCCAGCAGTTTCGGAGCGGGAGGAATAGATACGCAGTATTTT CASSFGAGGIDTQYF
NA NA TRBJ1-1 TRBV28 TGTGCCAGCAGTTACGGGGGGGCTGAAGCTTTCTTT CASSYGGAEAFF
NA NA TRBJ2-7 TRBV5-5 TGTGCCAGCAGCTTGGACCCCCAGGGACAATACGAGCAGTACTTC CASSLDPQGQYEQYF
NA TRBD2 TRBJ2-2 TRBV5-1 TGCGCCAGCAGCTTTCGGCGGGAGGCCACCGGGGAGCTGTTTTTT CASSFRREATGELFF
NA TRBD1 TRBJ2-7 TRBV2 TGTGCCAGCAGTGATTCGGGACAGGGAATTGAGTACTTC CASSDSGQGIEYF
few NA TRBJ2-1 TRBV7-3 TGTGCCAGCAGCTTACGTTCTAGTAGGGGGGCCGATGAGCAGTTCTTC CASSLRSSRGADEQFF
NA NA TRBJ2-7 TRBV6-1 TGTGCCAGCAGCGAGGGTTGGGATTACGAGCAGTACTTC CASSEGWDYEQYF
few NA TRBJ2-2 TRBV10-3 TGTGCCATCAGTGAGTCCGTTCCCGGGGAGCTGTTTTTT CAISESVPGELFF
NA TRBD1 TRBJ2-7 TRBV6-1 TGTGCCAGCAGTGGAGTCCGGGACAGAAGCTACGAGCAGTACTTC CASSGVRDRSYEQYF
NA TRBD2 TRBJ2-5 TRBV28 TGTGCCAGCAGTTCAACTAGCGGGAGAGAGGCTTGGGGCGTGTGGGCCCAGTACTTC CASSSTSGREAWGVWAQYF
NA NA TRBJ1-2 TRBV30 TGTGCCTGGAATCCGCGGGCCCTAGGCCATGGCTACACCTTC CAWNPRALGHGYTF
NA NA TRBJ2-7 TRBV7-2 TGTGCCAGCAGCTTACACGGGGATAACTACGAGCAGTACTTC CASSLHGDNYEQYF
NA TRBD2 TRBJ2-3 TRBV7-2 TGTGCCAGCAGCTCCGGGACTAGCGGGAGGGTCAATACGCAGTATTTT CASSSGTSGRVNTQYF
NA NA TRBJ1-1 TRBV28 TGTGCCAGCAACTTGAACACTGAAGCTTTCTTT CASNLNTEAFF
few TRBD2 TRBJ2-1 TRBV19 TGTGCCAGTAGTATAGGGCTAGCGGGAGGGGATGAGCAGTTCTTC CASSIGLAGGDEQFF
NA NA TRBJ2-2 TRBV4-2 TGTGCCAGCAGCCTTACCTGGGGTCTAGGGGGACCCGGGGAGCTGTTTTTT CASSLTWGLGGPGELFF
NA NA TRBJ1-2 TRBV7-9 TGTGCCAGCAGCTTAGTAGTCGGGGTCGAGATAGCCTATGGCTACACCTTC CASSLVVGVEIAYGYTF
NA NA TRBJ1-1 TRBV7-9 TGTGCCAGCAGATCATGGGCCGACACTGAAGCTTTCTTT CASRSWADTEAFF
NA TRBD2 TRBJ2-7 TRBV7-2 TGTGCCAGCAGCTTAGCGACTAGCGGGGACTACGAGCAGTACTTC CASSLATSGDYEQYF
NA TRBD1 TRBJ2-1 TRBV2 TGTGCCAGCAGCTTCTGGGACAGGGCGAGTGAGCAGTTCTTC CASSFWDRASEQFF
once NA TRBJ1-2 TRBV7-2 TGTGCCAGCAGCCCTACAGGGAGTTCGAACTATGGCTACACCTTC CASSPTGSSNYGYTF
NA TRBD2 TRBJ2-2 TRBV9 TGTGCCAGCAGCGTAGAACTAGCGGGAGCCGGGGAGCTGTTTTTT CASSVELAGAGELFF
NA NA TRBJ2-2 TRBV4-3 TGCGCCAGCAGCCTTGAGGACTCTTCTACCGGGGAGCTGTTTTTT CASSLEDSSTGELFF
NA NA TRBJ2-7 TRBV9 TGTGCCAGCAGCGGGGGGGACGGCGATACCTACGAGCAGTACTTC CASSGGDGDTYEQYF
NA NA TRBJ2-2 TRBV2 TGTGCCAGCACCTCGGGGGCCGGGGAGCTGTTTTTT CASTSGAGELFF
NA NA TRBJ2-7 TRBV28 TGTGCCAGCAGTTTACAGGGGTACGAGCAGTACTTC CASSLQGYEQYF
NA TRBD1 TRBJ2-5 TRBV2 TGTGCCAGCGCAGGGGGCCAAGAGACCCAGTACTTC CASAGGQETQYF
NA TRBD2 TRBJ2-3 TRBV11-3 TGTGCCAGCAGCCGGGGACTAGCGGGAGGACCTAACACAGATACGCAGTATTTT CASSRGLAGGPNTDTQYF
NA TRBD2 TRBJ2-3 TRBV7-2 TGTGCCAGCAGCCTGGGGACTAGCGGATATACGCAGTATTTT CASSLGTSGYTQYF
few TRBD2 TRBJ2-5 TRBV7-2 TGTGCCAGCAGCTTTACGAGCGGGAAAGAGACCCAGTACTTC CASSFTSGKETQYF
NA NA TRBJ1-4 TRBV6-1 TGTGCCAGCAATCCTCCGGCTAATGAAAAACTGTTTTTT CASNPPANEKLFF
NA NA TRBJ2-7 TRBV5-1 TGCGCCAGCAGCCCCTCGGGGGCCAATTCCTACGAGCAGTACTTC CASSPSGANSYEQYF
NA NA TRBJ2-5 TRBV30 TGTGCCTGGAGTCTTTTTGGGGAGACCCAGTACTTC CAWSLFGETQYF
NA NA TRBJ1-2 TRBV6-6 TGTGCCAGCAGTTACGGATTCTATGGCTACACCTTC CASSYGFYGYTF
NA NA TRBJ1-5 TRBV28 TGTGCCAGCAGGGTCCCAGGGGCGGGCAATCAGCCCCAGCATTTT CASRVPGAGNQPQHF
NA TRBD2 TRBJ2-3 TRBV9 TGTGCCAGCAGCGTAGCTAGCGGGCGCACAGATACGCAGTATTTT CASSVASGRTDTQYF